This T cell receptor (beta chain) comes out of a study of blood T cells in healthy people across ages. The second PCR ran roughly 6 to 11 cycles with a sample-barcoded 5' primer and J-beta primers. TCRdb passed the 5' RACE reads through MiXCR, listing each CDR3 protein once. This sample has under 2,000,000 distinct CDR3 sequences; roughly 52% occur once, and the top ten carry more than 2%. Staff drew approximately 9.7 milliliters of peripheral blood from each donor. The sample taken for sequencing was blood. The receptor was derived from a woman in her forties in good health.

CDR3 sequence (DNA): TGTGCCAGCAGGGGTGGGGCAGGCGAGCAGTACTTC. Amino acids: CASRGGAGEQYF. This chain joins TRBV6-6 and TRBJ2-7, with D maybe TRBD1 (5 bases). Germline loops: CDR1 MNHNY, CDR2 SVGAGI (reference sequence). This CDR3 has 12 residues. With 6 bases removed from V and 6 bases from J, the gap between germline ends came to 12 bases.